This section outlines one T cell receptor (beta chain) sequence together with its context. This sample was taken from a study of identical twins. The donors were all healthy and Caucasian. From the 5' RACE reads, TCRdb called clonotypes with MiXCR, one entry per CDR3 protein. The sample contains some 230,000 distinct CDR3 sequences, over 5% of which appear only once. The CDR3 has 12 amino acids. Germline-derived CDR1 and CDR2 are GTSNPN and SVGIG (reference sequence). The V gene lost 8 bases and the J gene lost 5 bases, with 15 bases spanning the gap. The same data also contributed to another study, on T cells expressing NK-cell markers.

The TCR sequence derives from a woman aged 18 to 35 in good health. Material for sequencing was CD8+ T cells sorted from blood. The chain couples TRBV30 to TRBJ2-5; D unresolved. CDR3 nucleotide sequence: TGTGCCCGCCCCCCGGTAGGGGAGACCCAGTACTTC. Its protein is CARPPVGETQYF.